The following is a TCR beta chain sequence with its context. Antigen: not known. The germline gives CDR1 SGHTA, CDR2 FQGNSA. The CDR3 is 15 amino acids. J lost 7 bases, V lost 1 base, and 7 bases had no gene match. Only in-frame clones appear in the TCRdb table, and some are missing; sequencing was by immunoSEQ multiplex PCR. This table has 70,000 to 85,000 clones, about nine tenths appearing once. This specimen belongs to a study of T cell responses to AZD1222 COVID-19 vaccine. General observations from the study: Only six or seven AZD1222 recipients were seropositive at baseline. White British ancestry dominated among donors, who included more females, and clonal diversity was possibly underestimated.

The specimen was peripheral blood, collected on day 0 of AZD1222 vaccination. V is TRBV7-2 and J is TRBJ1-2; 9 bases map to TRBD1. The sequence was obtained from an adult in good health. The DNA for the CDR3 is TGTGCCAGCAGCTTAGGGGGACAGGGAGTTTTTGGCTACACCTTC. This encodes CASSLGGQGVFGYTF.